These T cell receptor beta chains were read from a single sample in a study of T cell changes during pregnancy in multiple sclerosis. The assay was immunoSEQ multiplex PCR, and TCRdb's table has in-frame clones only and misses some. The sample lists 40,000 to 50,000 clones, less than 95% seen once, with more than 8.5% in the top ten. Sequencing was performed on CD8+ T cells from peripheral blood mononuclear cells, taken in the first trimester of pregnancy. Receptors were obtained from a female donor with multiple sclerosis, enrolled in a pregnancy study. Each CDR3 is given with its conserved first and last residue.

>TRBV7-9
CASSLAGANVLTF
>TRBV4-1
CASSQDSGDRGIHGYTF
>TRBV9
CASSPSGGFGPGYTF
>TRBV5-6
CASSPGTGAGVEGEKLFF
>TRBV7-9
CASSYKRDPLF
>TRBV25-1
CASREGVGAFF
>TRBV30
CAWSDISRTSGTTDTQYF
>TRBV9
CASSGEGTGSYNEQFF
>TRBV10-3
CAISEPGGRASGELFF
>TRBV19
CASSAGLSSYEQYF
>TRBV5-8
CASSSPWRGARSNEKLFF
>TRBV30
CAWIGGSSGANVLTF
>TRBV5-4
CASSSSELTTYEQYF
>TRBV25-1
CASSVKDLPGEKLFF
>TRBV12-5
CASGLASDRLSFLNTEAFF
>TRBV10-3
CAISDLIAYRTDTQYF
>TRBV18
CASSEGLPLPSTDTQYF
>TRBV7-9
CASSFGVLRTVIRNYGYTF
>TRBV14
CASSQVTGTARF
>TRBV27
CASSLGTGLTNEQFF
>TRBV5-8
CASSQRNTVSTDTQYF
>TRBV5-4
CASSLRSITSDEQFF
>TRBV7-9
CASSLGRSYEQYF
>TRBV7-9
CASSLVGTGFLAEAFF
>TRBV6-5
CASSPSGGEDNEQFF
>TRBV7-9
CASSQTGTGTYEQYF
>TRBV10-3
CAISESQGADQPQHF
>TRBV7-9
CASSRESLSTDTQYF
>TRBV13
CASSLVAPSYNEQFF
>TRBV5-8
CASNYGTQGADTQYF
>TRBV4-2
CASSLQGRNTEAFF
>TRBV11-2
CASSLVGRASSEQFF
>TRBV7-2
CASSVRSYRVGETQYF
>TRBV6-5
CASSIDRGSNQPQHF
>TRBV25-1
CASSEYSQRGGSETQYF
>TRBV27
CASSERDGTGQPLAKNIQYF
>TRBV10-1
CASSPGTSVRSSYNEQFF
>TRBV19
CASSITTRTGKTYGYTF
>TRBV7-9
CASSPILLDRVGGYTF
>TRBV27
CASSTTFDRSNSPLHF
>TRBV7-2
CASSILQTGSNYGYTF
>TRBV14
CASSGGYQTQYF
>TRBV7-6
CASSAWTDTNEQFF
>TRBV11-2
CASSSDRDGYTF